This T cell receptor (beta chain) came from a study of blood T cell repertoires in COVID-19. For the study at large: Acute-phase and convalescent COVID-19 samples originated in the United States, Italy and Spain. T cells, B-cell-depleted T cells, or PBMCs provided the cDNA or gDNA that served as material.

V was pared by 2 bases and J by 4 bases, with 29 bases between. CDR1 is MNHEY and CDR2 is SVGEGT in the germline V gene. This CDR3 contains 20 residues. This clone was seen a few times. Original handling: Scientists estimated how many nucleated cells there were by amplifying reference gene primers. TCRdb's table, derived via immunoSEQ multiplex PCR, lists solely in-frame clones and lacks some. V, J and clone size were drawn from that table, and D and trimming were deduced from the DNA. The sample shows tens of thousands of clones, roughly 82% of them seen only once. The TCR originated in a man aged 55-75 years with acute or convalescent COVID-19. The rearrangement joins TRBV6-2 or TRBV6-3 to TRBJ2-5, with D maybe TRBD2 (6 bases). Sequenced sample: peripheral blood. CDR3 in amino acids: CASSYLREFWVIRAGETQYF. CDR3 coding DNA: TGTGCCAGCAGTTACCTCCGGGAGTTTTGGGTAATTCGAGCAGGAGAGACCCAGTACTTC.